The T cell receptor beta chain described here comes from a study of identical twins. A universal primer site came from template switching; cDNA carried unique molecular identifiers. A single record per CDR3 protein comes from TCRdb applying MiXCR to the 5' RACE reads. Here the sample spans 650,000 to 800,000 distinct CDR3 sequences, over 8.5% being singletons. Study-level findings and limits: Analyses of zero insertions could, in part, be confounded by invariant MAIT and iNKT cells.

This CDR3 region has 13 residues. The germline gives CDR1 ENHRY, CDR2 SYGVKD. J was trimmed by 0 bases and V by 10 bases; bases with no gene match: 6. On this clonotype: Its target is unknown.

The data also belong to a second study, concerning yellow fever vaccine responses in identical twins.

The sequenced material came from PBMCs. This clonotype originated in a woman aged 18-35 years in good health. The chain couples TRBV10-3 to TRBJ2-7; 7 bases fit TRBD1. The CDR3 region is CATGTALSYEQYF. CDR3 sequence (DNA): TGTGCCACCGGGACAGCCCTCTCCTACGAGCAGTACTTC.